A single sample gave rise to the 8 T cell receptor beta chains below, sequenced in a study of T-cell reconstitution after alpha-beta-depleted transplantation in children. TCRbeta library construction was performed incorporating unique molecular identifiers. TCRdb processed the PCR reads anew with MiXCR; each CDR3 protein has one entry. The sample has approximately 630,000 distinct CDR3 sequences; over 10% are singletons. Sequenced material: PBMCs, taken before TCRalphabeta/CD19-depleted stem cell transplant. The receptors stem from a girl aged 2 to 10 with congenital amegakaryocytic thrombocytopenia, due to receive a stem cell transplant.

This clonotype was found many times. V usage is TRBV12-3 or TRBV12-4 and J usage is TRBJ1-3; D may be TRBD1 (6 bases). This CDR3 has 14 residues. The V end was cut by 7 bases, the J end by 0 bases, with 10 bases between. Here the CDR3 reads CASIRGHSGNTIYF. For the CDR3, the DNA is TGTGCCAGCATCAGGGGACACTCTGGAAACACCATATATTTT.

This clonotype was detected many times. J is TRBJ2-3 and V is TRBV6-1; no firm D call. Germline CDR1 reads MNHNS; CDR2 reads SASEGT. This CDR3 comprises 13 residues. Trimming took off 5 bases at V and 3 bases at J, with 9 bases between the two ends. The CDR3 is CASSRATTDTQYF. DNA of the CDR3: TGTGCCAGCAGTAGGGCAACTACAGATACGCAGTATTTT.

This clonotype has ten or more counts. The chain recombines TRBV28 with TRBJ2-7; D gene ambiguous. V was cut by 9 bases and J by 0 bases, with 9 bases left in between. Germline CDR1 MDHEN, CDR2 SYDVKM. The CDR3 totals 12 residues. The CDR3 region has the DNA TGTGCCAGTCATGAGACCTCCTACGAGCAGTACTTC. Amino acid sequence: CASHETSYEQYF.

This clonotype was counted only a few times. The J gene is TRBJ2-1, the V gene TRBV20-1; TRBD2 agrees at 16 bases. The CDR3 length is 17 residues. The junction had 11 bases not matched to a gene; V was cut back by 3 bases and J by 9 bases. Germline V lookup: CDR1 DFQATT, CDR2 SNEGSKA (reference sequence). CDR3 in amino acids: CSASRDVGLAGGGEQFF. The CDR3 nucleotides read TGCAGTGCTAGCCGAGACGTGGGACTAGCGGGAGGGGGTGAGCAGTTCTTC.

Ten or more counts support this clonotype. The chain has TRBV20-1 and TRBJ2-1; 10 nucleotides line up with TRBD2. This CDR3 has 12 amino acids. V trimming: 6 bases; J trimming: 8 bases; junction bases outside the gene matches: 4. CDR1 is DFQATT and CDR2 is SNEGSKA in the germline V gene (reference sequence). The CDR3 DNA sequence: TGCAGTGCAACTAGCGGGATCGATGAGCAGTTCTTC. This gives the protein CSATSGIDEQFF.

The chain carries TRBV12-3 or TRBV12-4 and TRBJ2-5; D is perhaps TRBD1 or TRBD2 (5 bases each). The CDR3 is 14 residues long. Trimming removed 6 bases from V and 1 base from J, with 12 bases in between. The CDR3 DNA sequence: TGTGCCAGCAGCCGGGACGGAATCCAAGAGACCCAGTACTTC. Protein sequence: CASSRDGIQETQYF.

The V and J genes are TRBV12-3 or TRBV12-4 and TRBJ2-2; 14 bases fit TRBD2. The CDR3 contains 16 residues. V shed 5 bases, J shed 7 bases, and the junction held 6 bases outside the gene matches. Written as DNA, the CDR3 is TGTGCCAGCAGTCCGGGACTAGCGGGAGACGGCGGGGAGCTGTTTTTT. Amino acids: CASSPGLAGDGGELFF.

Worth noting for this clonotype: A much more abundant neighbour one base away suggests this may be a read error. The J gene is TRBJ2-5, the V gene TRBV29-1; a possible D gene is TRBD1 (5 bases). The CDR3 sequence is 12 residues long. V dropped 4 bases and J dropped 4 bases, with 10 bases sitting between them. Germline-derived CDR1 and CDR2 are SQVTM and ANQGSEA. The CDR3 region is CSVGLGLETQYF. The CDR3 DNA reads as TGCAGCGTTGGTCTGGGGCTAGAGACCCAGTACTTC.